A single sample gave rise to the 4 T cell receptor beta chains below, sequenced in a study of blood T cells in healthy people across ages. The use of a sample-barcoded 5' primer and a J-beta primer mix characterized a second PCR of about 6 to 11 cycles. Via MiXCR, TCRdb re-called the 5' RACE reads, giving one row per CDR3 protein. The sample records just under 900,000 distinct CDR3 sequences, around 30% being singletons. Specimen: blood. These receptors were collected from a woman of 80 years or more in good health.

The sample holds many counts of this clonotype. The V and J genes are TRBV6-4 and TRBJ2-7; possible D gene TRBD2, 8 bases. Trimming stripped 0 bases from V and 2 bases from J, with 26 bases between. The CDR3 is made up of 20 amino acids. Per germline, CDR1 MRHNA and CDR2 SNTAGT. CDR3 DNA sequence: TGTGCCAGCAGTGACTCGACGGGAGAAGGGGTAGCGGGGACAGCCTACGAGCAGTACTTC. Translated, it gives CASSDSTGEGVAGTAYEQYF.

The chain has TRBV7-2 and TRBJ2-3; TRBD1 might be the D (5 bases). The CDR3 has 15 residues. Germline CDR1 is SGHTA and CDR2 is FQGNSA. The germline V and J ends were trimmed by 6 bases and 5 bases, with 18 bases remaining between them. In nucleotides, the CDR3 is TGTGCCAGCAGGCTTATTGGGCAGGGCAAAGATACGCAGTATTTT. Its protein is CASRLIGQGKDTQYF.

V usage is TRBV7-2 and J usage is TRBJ2-7; D perhaps matches TRBD2 (5 bases). Trimming left V 3 bases short and J 7 bases short, with 13 bases between. The CDR3 has 13 residues. From germline, CDR1 is SGHTA and CDR2 FQGNSA. The CDR3 is CASSLRVLGEQYF. The CDR3 DNA sequence: TGTGCCAGCAGCTTGAGGGTCTTGGGGGAGCAGTACTTC.

The chain is built from TRBV6-6 and TRBJ1-1, with TRBD1 matching 8 bases. CDR3 length: 16 residues. Germline CDR1 and CDR2: MNHNY and SVGAGI (reference sequence). V dropped 2 bases and J dropped 6; count of bases not matched to a gene: 11. The CDR3 protein is CASSYGAGGYRPEAFF. The CDR3 DNA sequence: TGTGCCAGCAGTTACGGGGCAGGGGGCTACAGGCCTGAAGCTTTCTTT.